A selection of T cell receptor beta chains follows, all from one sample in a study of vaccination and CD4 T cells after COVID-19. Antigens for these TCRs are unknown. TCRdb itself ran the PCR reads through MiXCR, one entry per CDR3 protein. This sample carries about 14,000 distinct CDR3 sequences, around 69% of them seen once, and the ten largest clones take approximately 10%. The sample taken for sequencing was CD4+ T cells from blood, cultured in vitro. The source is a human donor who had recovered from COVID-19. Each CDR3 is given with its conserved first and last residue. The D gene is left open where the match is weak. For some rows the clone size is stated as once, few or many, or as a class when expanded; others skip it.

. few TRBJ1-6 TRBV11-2 TGTGCCAGCAGCTCGACCGGGAGAGGGAATTCACCCCTCCACTTT CASSSTGRGNSPLHF
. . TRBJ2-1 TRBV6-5 TGTGCCAGCAGTTACTTGACTCTTTACAATGAGCAGTTCTTC CASSYLTLYNEQFF
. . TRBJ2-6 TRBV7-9 TGTGCCAGCAGCTACTCTGGGGCCAACGTCCTGACTTTC CASSYSGANVLTF
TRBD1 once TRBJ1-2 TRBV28 TGTGCCAGCAGTACCCACAGGGGCTGGTTCTATGGCTACACCTTC CASSTHRGWFYGYTF
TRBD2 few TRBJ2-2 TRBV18 TGTGCCAGCTCACCCGGGACTAGGCGAGGCGGGGAGCTGTTTTTT CASSPGTRRGGELFF
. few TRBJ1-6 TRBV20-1 TGCAGTGCTAGAGATGTTTTTGGGACGGCTTATTCACCCCTCCACTTT CSARDVFGTAYSPLHF
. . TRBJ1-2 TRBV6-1 TGTGCCAGCAGTGACAGGGGAAACTATGGCTACACCTTC CASSDRGNYGYTF
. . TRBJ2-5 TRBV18 TGTGCCAGCTCACCATCGGAGACCCAGTACTTC CASSPSETQYF
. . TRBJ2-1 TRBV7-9 TGTGCCAGCAGCTTGTGGACAGTCTCCTACAATGAGCAGTTCTTC CASSLWTVSYNEQFF
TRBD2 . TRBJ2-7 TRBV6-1 TGTGCCAGCAGCTTCACTAGCGGGAGATTCCACGAGCAGTACTTC CASSFTSGRFHEQYF
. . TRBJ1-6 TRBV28 TGTGCCAGCAGTTTATATGGAGGGCGGAAAATTGATAATTCACCCCTCCACTTT CASSLYGGRKIDNSPLHF
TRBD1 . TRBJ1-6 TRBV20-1 TGCAGTGCTAGAGAGACAGGGATCTCACCCCTCCACTTT CSARETGISPLHF
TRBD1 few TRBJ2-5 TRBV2 TGTGCCAGCAGGGAAACCAAATCGACAGGGGGAGCGACCCAGTACTTC CASRETKSTGGATQYF
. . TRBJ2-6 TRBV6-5 TGTGCCAGCAGTTGGGCAGGGCAGAGTGGGGCCAACGTCCTGACTTTC CASSWAGQSGANVLTF
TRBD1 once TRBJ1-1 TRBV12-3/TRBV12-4 TGTGCCAGCAGTTTCAGGGGGACGAACACTGAAGCTTTCTTT CASSFRGTNTEAFF
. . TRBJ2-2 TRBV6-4 TGTGCCAGCAGCCGAGACAGGAACACCGGGGAGCTGTTTTTT CASSRDRNTGELFF
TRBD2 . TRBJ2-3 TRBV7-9 TGTGCCAGCTCGGGGGGGAGTGTGCGCACAGATACGCAGTATTTT CASSGGSVRTDTQYF
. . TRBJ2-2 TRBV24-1 TGTGCCACCAGTGACTATGCTGGGGAGCTGTTTTTT CATSDYAGELFF
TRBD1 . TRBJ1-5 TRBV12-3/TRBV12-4 TGTGCCAGCAGCTTAGAGGGGGCCCTTAATAGCAATCAGCCCCAGCATTTT CASSLEGALNSNQPQHF
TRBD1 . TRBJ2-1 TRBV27 TGTGCCAGCAGCAGACCGGGGACAGGGCAAGGGAATGAGCAGTTCTTC CASSRPGTGQGNEQFF